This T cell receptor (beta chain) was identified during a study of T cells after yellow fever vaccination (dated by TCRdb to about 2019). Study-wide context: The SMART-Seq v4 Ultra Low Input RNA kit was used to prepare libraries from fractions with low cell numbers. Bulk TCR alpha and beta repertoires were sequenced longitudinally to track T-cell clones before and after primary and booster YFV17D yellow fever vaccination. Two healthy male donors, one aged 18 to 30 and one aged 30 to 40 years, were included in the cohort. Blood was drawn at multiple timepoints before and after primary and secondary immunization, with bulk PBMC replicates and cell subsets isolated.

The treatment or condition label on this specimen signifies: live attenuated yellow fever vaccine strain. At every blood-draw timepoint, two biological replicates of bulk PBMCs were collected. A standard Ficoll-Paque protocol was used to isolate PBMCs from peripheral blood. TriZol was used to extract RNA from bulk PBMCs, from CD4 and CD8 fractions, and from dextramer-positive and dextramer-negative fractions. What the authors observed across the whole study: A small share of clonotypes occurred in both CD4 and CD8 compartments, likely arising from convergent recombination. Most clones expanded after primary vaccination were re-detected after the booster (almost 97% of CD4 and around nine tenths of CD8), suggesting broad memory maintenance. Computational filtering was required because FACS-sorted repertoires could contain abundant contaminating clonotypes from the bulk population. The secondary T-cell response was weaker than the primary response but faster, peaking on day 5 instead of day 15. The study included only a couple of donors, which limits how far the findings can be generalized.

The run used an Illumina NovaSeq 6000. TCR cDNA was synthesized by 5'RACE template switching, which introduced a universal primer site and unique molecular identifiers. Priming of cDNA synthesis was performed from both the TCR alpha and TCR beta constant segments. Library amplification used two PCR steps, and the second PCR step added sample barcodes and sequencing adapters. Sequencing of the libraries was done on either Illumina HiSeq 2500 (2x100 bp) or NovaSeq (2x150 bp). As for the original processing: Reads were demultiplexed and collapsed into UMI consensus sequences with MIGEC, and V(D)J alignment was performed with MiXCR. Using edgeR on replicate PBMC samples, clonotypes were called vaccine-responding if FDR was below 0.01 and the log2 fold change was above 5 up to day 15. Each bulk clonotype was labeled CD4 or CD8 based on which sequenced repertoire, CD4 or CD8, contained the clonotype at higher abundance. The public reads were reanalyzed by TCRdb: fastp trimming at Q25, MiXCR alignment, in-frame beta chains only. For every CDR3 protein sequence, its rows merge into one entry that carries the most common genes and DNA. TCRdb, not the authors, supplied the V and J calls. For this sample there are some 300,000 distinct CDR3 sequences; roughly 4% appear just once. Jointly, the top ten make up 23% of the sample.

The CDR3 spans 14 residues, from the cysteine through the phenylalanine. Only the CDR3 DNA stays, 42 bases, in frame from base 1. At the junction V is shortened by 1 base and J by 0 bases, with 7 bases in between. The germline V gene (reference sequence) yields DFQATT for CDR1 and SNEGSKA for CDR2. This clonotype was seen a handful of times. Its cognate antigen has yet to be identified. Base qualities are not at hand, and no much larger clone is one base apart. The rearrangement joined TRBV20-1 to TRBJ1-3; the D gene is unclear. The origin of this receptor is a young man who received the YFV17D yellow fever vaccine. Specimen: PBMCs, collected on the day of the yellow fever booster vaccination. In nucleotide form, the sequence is TGCAGTGCTAGAGCTCGAAGCTCTGGAAACACCATATATTTT. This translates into CSARARSSGNTIYF.